The 5 T cell receptor beta chains below come from one sample, sequenced in a study of shared clonotypes between healthy human individuals. Measured with immunoSEQ multiplex PCR; TCRdb has only the in-frame clones, and not every one. The repertoire holds 1.5 million to 1.9 million clones, with around 98% as singletons. Input material: naive CD4+ T cells sorted from blood. As to subset: CD45RA+ positively selected. The receptor source for this set is a man aged 25-45 years in good health.

The rearrangement joins TRBV7-2 to TRBJ1-5; D perhaps matches TRBD1 (5 bases). The CDR3 has 15 amino acids. Trimming pared 5 bases from V and 0 bases from J, leaving 11 bases between. Looked up from germline, CDR1 is SGHTA and CDR2 is FQGNSA. CDR3 amino acids: CASSAGRLSNQPQHF. As DNA, the CDR3 is TGTGCCAGCAGCGCGGGACGGCTTAGCAATCAGCCCCAGCATTTT.

The J gene is TRBJ2-7, the V gene TRBV18, with 14 bases that match TRBD2. Germline V gene data show CDR1 as KGHSH and CDR2 as LQKENI. The CDR3 length is 15 residues. V lost 3 bases, J lost 2 bases, and 0 bases stayed unmatched. This chain's CDR3 is CASSPTSGRAYEQYF. CDR3 nucleotides: TGTGCCAGCTCACCGACTAGCGGGAGGGCCTACGAGCAGTACTTC.

This sequence joins TRBV5-5 and TRBJ2-7, with D perhaps TRBD1 (5 bases). Germline lookup yields CDR1 SGHKS and CDR2 YYEKEE (reference sequence). CDR3 length equals 14 residues. V lost 5 bases and J lost 7, with 19 bases in between. The chain's CDR3 is CASRPLGRAYEQYF. DNA of the CDR3: TGTGCCAGCAGGCCCTTGGGCAGGGCTTATGAGCAGTACTTC.

The chain joins TRBV7-9 to TRBJ2-1; 8 bases map to TRBD2. The germline gives CDR1 SEHNR, CDR2 FQNEAQ (reference sequence). The ends lost 1 base at V and 8 bases at J; junction bases unmatched: 7. This CDR3 region has 15 residues. The CDR3 DNA follows: TGTGCCAGCAGCTTAGGTGGGACTAGAATCCATGAGCAGTTCTTC. Translating it yields CASSLGGTRIHEQFF.

The chain carries TRBV11-2 and TRBJ2-5; no definite D call. CDR1 SGHAT and CDR2 FQNNGV come from the germline V gene. This CDR3 is 16 amino acids long. Between the trimmed V and J ends, which lost 5 bases and 5 bases, there was a span of 21 bases. CDR3 in DNA: TGTGCCAGCAGCCTAAAGATAGGATCACTCGGGGAGACCCAGTACTTC. Translating gives CASSLKIGSLGETQYF.